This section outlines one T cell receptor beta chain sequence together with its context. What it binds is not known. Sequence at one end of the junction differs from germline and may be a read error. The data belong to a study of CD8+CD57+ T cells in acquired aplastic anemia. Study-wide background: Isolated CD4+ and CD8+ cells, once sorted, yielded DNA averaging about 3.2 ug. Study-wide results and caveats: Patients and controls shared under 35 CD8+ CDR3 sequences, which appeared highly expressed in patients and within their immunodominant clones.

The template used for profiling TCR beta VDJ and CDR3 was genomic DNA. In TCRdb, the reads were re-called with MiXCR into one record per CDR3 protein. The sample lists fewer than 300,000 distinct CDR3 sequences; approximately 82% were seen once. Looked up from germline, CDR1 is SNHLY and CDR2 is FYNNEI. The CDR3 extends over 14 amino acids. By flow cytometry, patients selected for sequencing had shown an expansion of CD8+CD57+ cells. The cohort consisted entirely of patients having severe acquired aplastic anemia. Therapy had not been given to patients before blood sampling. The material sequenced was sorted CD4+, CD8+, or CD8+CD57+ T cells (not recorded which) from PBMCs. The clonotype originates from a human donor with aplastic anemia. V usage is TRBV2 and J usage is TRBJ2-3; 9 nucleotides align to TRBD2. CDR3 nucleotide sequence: TGTGCCAGCAGCTTAGCGGGGGTTCCCGATCCGCAGTTTTTT. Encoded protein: CASSLAGVPDPQFF.